This TCR beta chain was sequenced during a study of blood T cell repertoires in COVID-19. Study-wide context: Some COVID-19 samples were acute and others convalescent; all came from the United States, Italy and Spain.

The repertoire was sequenced with immunoSEQ multiplex PCR; TCRdb's copy has only in-frame clones and lacks some. The table lists about 170,000 clones, 92% of them singletons. Enrollment of patients from Seattle took place during active infection, with longitudinal follow-up. This clonotype originated in a young man with COVID-19, enrolled during active disease. Material for sequencing was peripheral blood.

The CDR3: CASSRTGLYGYTF. CDR3 sequence (DNA): TGTGCCAGCAGCAGGACAGGCCTCTATGGCTACACCTTC. The genes are TRBV13 and TRBJ1-2, with 7 nucleotides matching TRBD1. The CDR3 is 13 amino acids. The germline gives CDR1 PRHDT, CDR2 FYEKMQ (reference sequence). With 5 bases clipped from V and 4 bases from J, the junction kept 4 bases outside the gene matches.